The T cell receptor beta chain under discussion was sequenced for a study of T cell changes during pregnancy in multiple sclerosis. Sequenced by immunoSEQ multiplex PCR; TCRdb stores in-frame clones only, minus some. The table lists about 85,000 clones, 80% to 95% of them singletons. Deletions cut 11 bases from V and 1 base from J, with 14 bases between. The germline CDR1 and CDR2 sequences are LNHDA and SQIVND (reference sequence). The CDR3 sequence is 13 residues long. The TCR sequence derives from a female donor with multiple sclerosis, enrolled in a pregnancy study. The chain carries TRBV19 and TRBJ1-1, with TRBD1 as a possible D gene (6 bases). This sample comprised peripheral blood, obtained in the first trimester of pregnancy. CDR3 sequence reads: CASNRGRNTEAFF. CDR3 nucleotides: TGTGCCTCGAATAGGGGGAGGAACACTGAAGCTTTCTTT.